One and the same sample provided the 4 T cell receptor beta chains below, sequenced in a study of a mutant IDH1 vaccine in newly diagnosed glioma. Time point indicated: week 5, during vaccination. Vaccine doses each comprised 300 ug of mutant IDH1 20-mer peptide, with topical imiquimod. The method was immunoSEQ multiplex PCR; TCRdb's version includes in-frame clones alone and lacks a portion of them. Of around 46,000 clones listed, 78% are singletons. Antigen specificity for these receptors is unknown. Sequenced material: PBMCs, taken from a glioma patient whose treatment included an IDH1 peptide vaccine. These receptors were collected from a man between 45 and 60 years old with glioma.

The rearrangement links TRBV5-1 to TRBJ2-3; tentatively, D is TRBD2 (6 bases). Trimming stripped 4 bases from V and 4 bases from J, with 10 bases between. Germline lookup yields CDR1 SGHRS and CDR2 YFSETQ. CDR3 length: 13 amino acids. CDR3 sequence: CASSAGGSDTQYF. CDR3 DNA: TGCGCCAGCAGCGCCGGGGGTTCAGATACGCAGTATTTT.

The rearrangement links TRBV4-1 to TRBJ2-1; the D gene is possibly TRBD2 (7 bases). The germline V and J ends were trimmed by 1 base and 4 bases, with 11 bases remaining between them. Germline assignment: CDR1 MGHRA and CDR2 YSYEKL. The CDR3 consists of 15 residues. The CDR3 DNA reads TGCGCCAGCAGCCAAGGGGGGGGGCAGTACAATGAGCAGTTCTTC. The encoded protein is CASSQGGGQYNEQFF.

V usage is TRBV2 and J usage is TRBJ1-5; D is unclear. Germline CDR1 and CDR2: SNHLY and FYNNEI. The ends were cut back, 6 bases at V and 4 bases at J, with 19 bases in the middle. The CDR3 extends over 16 amino acids. CDR3 amino acids: CASRATPGNRNQPQHF. The CDR3 nucleotides read TGTGCCAGCAGAGCTACGCCGGGGAACAGAAATCAGCCCCAGCATTTT.

The chain couples TRBV15 to TRBJ2-4; D is tentatively TRBD1 or TRBD2 (6 bases each). Trimming took off 2 bases at V and 5 bases at J, with 7 bases between the two ends. CDR1 LNHNV and CDR2 YYDKDF come from the germline V gene (reference sequence). The CDR3 spans 13 residues. The CDR3 loop is CATSRRGENIQYF. In nucleotides, the CDR3 is TGTGCCACCAGCAGAAGGGGGGAAAACATTCAGTACTTC. Looking up the rest from reference TRBV15 and TRBJ2-4 gives the full variable domain: DAMVIQNPRYQVTQFGKPVTLSCSQTLNHNVMYWYQQKSSQAPKLLFHYYDKDFNNEADTPDNFQSRRPNTSFCFLDIRSPGLGDTAMYLCATSRRGENIQYFGAGTRLSVL.